The 14 T cell receptor beta chains in this list originate from one sample, sequenced in a study of beta chain features in type 1 diabetes. The entirety of the isolated RNA underwent reverse transcription, so expressed TCRB transcripts were sequenced. TCRdb's copy holds only in-frame clones and misses some; the assay was immunoSEQ multiplex PCR. The sample has around 340,000 clones; roughly 8% are singletons. Material: central memory CD4+ T cells from blood. All receptors derive from a woman in her late teens or twenties in good health.

The chain's CDR3 is CASSPGLGTHQPQHF. CDR3 sequence (DNA): TGTGCCAGCAGCCCCGGTTTGGGAACTCACCAGCCCCAGCATTTT. The chain links TRBV11-2 to TRBJ1-5, with D unclear. Germline CDR1 SGHAT, CDR2 FQNNGV. This CDR3 is 15 amino acids long. V lost 5 bases, J lost 7 bases, and 18 bases lay in between.

This clone has only a few counts. The genes are TRBV25-1 and TRBJ1-1, with a possible D match to TRBD1 (6 bases). The CDR3 spans 16 residues. V was clipped by 5 bases and J by 3 bases, with 19 bases between them. Germline V gene sequence: CDR1 MGHDK, CDR2 SYGVNS. The CDR3 bases are TGTGCCAGCAGTCCGGTGGGGGGCGGATTTGACACTGAAGCTTTCTTT. It translates to CASSPVGGGFDTEAFF.

The chain links TRBV5-8 to TRBJ2-1; tentatively, D is TRBD1 (6 bases). The V and J ends lost 4 bases and 8 bases respectively, with 7 bases between them. The germline V gene encodes CDR1 SGHTS and CDR2 YDEGEE. The length of the CDR3 is 11 residues. The CDR3 loop is CASSRGYEQFF. Here the CDR3 DNA reads TGTGCCAGCAGCAGGGGGTATGAGCAGTTCTTC.

The V call is TRBV7-3, the J call TRBJ2-1, with 9 bases aligning to TRBD1. This CDR3 is built from 15 residues. Germline V gene lookup returns CDR1 SGHTA and CDR2 FQGTGA. The V and J ends lost 2 bases and 8 bases, in that order; junction bases with no gene match: 7. CDR3 coding DNA: TGTGCCAGCAGCTTAGGACAGGGGCCATCCCATGAGCAGTTCTTC. It encodes CASSLGQGPSHEQFF.

This clone was seen repeatedly, ten times or more. The chain employs TRBV10-3 and TRBJ2-3, with TRBD2 identical over 8 bases. In germline, CDR1 is ENHRY, CDR2 SYGVKD. This CDR3 is built from 15 residues. The V segment lost 4 bases and the J segment 8 bases; nucleotides outside the gene matches: 11. The CDR3 sequence: CAISVRREDFGTQYF. The CDR3 region has the DNA TGTGCCATCAGTGTGCGGCGGGAGGACTTTGGTACGCAGTATTTT.

This clone was detected a few times. The gene calls are TRBV5-4 and TRBJ2-4, with D perhaps assigned TRBD1 or TRBD2 (6 bases each). V lost 4 bases to trimming and J lost 0 bases, with 11 bases between them. The length of the CDR3 is 15 residues. CDR1 and CDR2 (germline): SGHNT, YYREEE (reference sequence). CDR3 sequence: CASSAGQSAKNIQYF. The CDR3 bases are TGTGCCAGCAGCGCGGGACAATCAGCCAAAAACATTCAGTACTTC.

This chain joins TRBV28 and TRBJ2-7; 8 bases line up with TRBD2. Germline CDR1 is MDHEN and CDR2 is SYDVKM. This CDR3 contains 16 residues. V dropped 4 bases and J dropped 1; count of bases not matched to a gene: 9. The CDR3, as DNA: TGTGCCAGCAGTTCTAGAGCGGGAGAGCTTTCCTACGAGCAGTACTTC. It specifies CASSSRAGELSYEQYF.

This clone has more than one count but fewer than ten. The chain combines TRBV7-9 with TRBJ2-5; possibly TRBD2 for D (6 bases). The J call could be wrong; TRBJ2-7 is a better fit for the DNA end. Germline values: CDR1 SEHNR, CDR2 FQNEAQ (reference sequence). This CDR3 has 16 residues. This chain's CDR3 is CASSLWRGSAQYEQYF. The CDR3 DNA sequence: TGTGCCAGCAGCTTATGGAGGGGATCAGCCCAATACGAGCAGTACTTC.

This sequence joins TRBV6-1 and TRBJ2-7; 7 bases agree with TRBD2. The ends lost 6 bases at V and 4 bases at J; junction bases unmatched: 12. There are 15 residues in the CDR3. The germline gives CDR1 MNHNS, CDR2 SASEGT. The CDR3 reads CASRDRIGGRYEQYF. The CDR3 DNA follows: TGTGCCAGCAGGGATCGCATTGGCGGGAGATACGAGCAGTACTTC.

The V and J genes are TRBV7-9 and TRBJ1-2; weak D call: TRBD1 (6 bases). Germline loops: CDR1 SEHNR, CDR2 FQNEAQ (reference sequence). V lost 1 base and J lost 7, with 13 bases in between. This CDR3 contains 14 residues. Here the CDR3 DNA reads TGTGCCAGCAGCTTAGATTGGGCAGGGGCTGGCTACACCTTC. Residues: CASSLDWAGAGYTF.

This clone was seen only a few times. J is TRBJ2-5 and V is TRBV10-3; 8 positions match TRBD2. The end of the DNA fits TRBJ2-7 better, so the J call may be wrong. This CDR3 has 15 residues. Germline V lookup: CDR1 ENHRY, CDR2 SYGVKD. CDR3 in amino acids: CAISGGSSGGYEQYF. The CDR3 DNA reads as TGTGCCATCAGTGGAGGGTCCAGCGGGGGATACGAGCAGTACTTC.

This clone was counted ten times or more. The chain carries TRBV6-5 and TRBJ1-1; D is unclear. CDR3 length: 14 residues. V shed 4 bases and J shed 8 bases, with 17 bases lying between them. Germline CDR1 is MNHEY and CDR2 is SVGAGI. The CDR3 spells CASSSIETAAEAFF. The CDR3 DNA sequence: TGTGCCAGCAGTTCCATTGAGACCGCGGCAGAAGCTTTCTTT.

This clone was counted ten times or more. The J gene is TRBJ1-4, the V gene TRBV18; TRBD1 matches 7 bases. The CDR3 length is 15 residues. V dropped 5 bases and J dropped 0; count of bases not matched to a gene: 3. Germline V lookup: CDR1 KGHSH, CDR2 LQKENI. The CDR3 spells CASSTGVATNEKLFF. CDR3 bases: TGTGCCAGCTCAACAGGGGTTGCAACTAATGAAAAACTGTTTTTT.

The V call is TRBV28, the J call TRBJ2-7; 9 nucleotides agree with TRBD2. Germline-derived CDR1 and CDR2 are MDHEN and SYDVKM. Losses at the gene ends were 6 bases for V and 1 base for J; bases not matched to a gene: 7. The CDR3 is 15 amino acids. CDR3 loop: CASRQAAGGSYEQYF. For the CDR3, the DNA is TGTGCCAGCAGACAAGCAGCGGGAGGTTCCTACGAGCAGTACTTC.